This entry features one TCR beta chain sequence. Library preparation (for TCRbeta) was performed with unique molecular identifiers. From the PCR reads, TCRdb called clonotypes with MiXCR, one entry per CDR3 protein. Of about 580,000 distinct CDR3 sequences in the sample, over 25% are singletons; the top ten hold around a third. This sample was included in a study of T-cell reconstitution after alpha-beta-depleted transplantation in children. The V end lost 0 bases, the J end lost 0 bases, and 15 bases lay between the germline ends. CDR3 length: 17 amino acids. Germline values: CDR1 MNHEY, CDR2 SVGEGT.

Sequencing was performed on PBMCs, taken before TCRalphabeta/CD19-depleted stem cell transplant. V gene TRBV6-2 or TRBV6-3 combines with J gene TRBJ2-7, with D maybe TRBD2 (6 bases). The source is a boy in the first two years of life with Wiskott-Aldrich syndrome, due to receive a stem cell transplant. In DNA, the CDR3 is TGTGCCAGCAGTTACTCGAGTAGGCGGGGAAGCTCCTACGAGCAGTACTTC. The encoded protein is CASSYSSRRGSSYEQYF.